This T cell receptor beta chain was sequenced for a study of shared T cell receptors in the human thymus. CDR3 length equals 16 residues. TCRdb's copy holds only in-frame clones and misses some; the assay was immunoSEQ multiplex PCR. The sample contains approximately 580,000 clones, 70% to 80% of which appear only once. These data were also reused for a study on human thymus T cells. This second study notes: Finnish infants who were healthy and having corrective surgery for congenital heart defects made up the donors. Resections obtained during corrective heart surgery supplied the thymus tissue. Thymic repertoires of unrelated individuals were reported in related research to overlap highly.

This chain links TRBV21-1 with TRBJ1-1; TRBD1 is the table's D call, not checked against the DNA. TRBV21-1 is flagged as a pseudogene. Sequenced sample: thymocytes. The sequence derives from a boy younger than two with a congenital heart defect. DNA of the CDR3: TGTGCCAGCAGCAAAGAGTTTAAGGGGGCTGGCACTGAAGCTTTCTTT. It is translated as CASSKEFKGAGTEAFF.